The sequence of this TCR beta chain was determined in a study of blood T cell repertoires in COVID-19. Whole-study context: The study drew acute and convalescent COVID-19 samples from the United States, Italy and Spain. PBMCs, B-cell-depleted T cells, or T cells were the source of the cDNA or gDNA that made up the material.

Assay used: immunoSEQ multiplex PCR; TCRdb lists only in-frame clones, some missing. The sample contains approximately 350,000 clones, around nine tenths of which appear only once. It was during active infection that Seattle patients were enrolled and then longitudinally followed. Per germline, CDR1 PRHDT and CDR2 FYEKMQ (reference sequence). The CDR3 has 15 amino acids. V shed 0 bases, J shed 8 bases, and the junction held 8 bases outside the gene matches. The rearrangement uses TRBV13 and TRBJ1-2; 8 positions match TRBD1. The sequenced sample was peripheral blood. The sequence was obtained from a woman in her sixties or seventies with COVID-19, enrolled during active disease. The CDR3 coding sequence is TGTGCCAGCAGCTTAGGCCGGGGCAGGGGGCAGGGCTACACCTTC. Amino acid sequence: CASSLGRGRGQGYTF. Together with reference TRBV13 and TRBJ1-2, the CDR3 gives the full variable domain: AAGVIQSPRHLIKEKRETATLKCYPIPRHDTVYWYQQGPGQDPQFLISFYEKMQSDKGSIPDRFSAQQFSDYHSELNMSSLELGDSALYFCASSLGRGRGQGYTFGSGTRLTVV.